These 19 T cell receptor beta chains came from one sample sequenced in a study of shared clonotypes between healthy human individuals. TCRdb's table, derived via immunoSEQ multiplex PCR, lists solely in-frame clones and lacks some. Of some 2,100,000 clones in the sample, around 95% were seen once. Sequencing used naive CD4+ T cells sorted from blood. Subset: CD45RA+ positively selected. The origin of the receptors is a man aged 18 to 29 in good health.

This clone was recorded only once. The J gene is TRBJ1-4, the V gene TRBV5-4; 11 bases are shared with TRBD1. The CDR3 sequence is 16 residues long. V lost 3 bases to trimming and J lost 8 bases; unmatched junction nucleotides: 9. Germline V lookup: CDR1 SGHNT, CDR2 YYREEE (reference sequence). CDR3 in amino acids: CASSSGAGQGGEKLFF. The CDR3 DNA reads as TGTGCCAGCAGCTCTGGAGCGGGACAGGGGGGGGAAAAACTGTTTTTT.

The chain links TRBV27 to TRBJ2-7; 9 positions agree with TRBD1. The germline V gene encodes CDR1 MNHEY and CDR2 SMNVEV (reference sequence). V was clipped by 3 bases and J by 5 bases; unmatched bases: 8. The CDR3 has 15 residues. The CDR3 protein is CASSLTGTGWNEQYF. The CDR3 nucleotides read TGTGCCAGCAGTTTGACCGGGACAGGGTGGAACGAGCAGTACTTC.

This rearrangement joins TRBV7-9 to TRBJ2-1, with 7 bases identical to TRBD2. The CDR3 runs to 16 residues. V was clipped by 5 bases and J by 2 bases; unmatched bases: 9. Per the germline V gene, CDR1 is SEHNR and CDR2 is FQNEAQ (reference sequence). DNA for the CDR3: TGTGCCAGCAGCACCTACCGCGGGGGACCCTACAATGAGCAGTTCTTC. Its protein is CASSTYRGGPYNEQFF.

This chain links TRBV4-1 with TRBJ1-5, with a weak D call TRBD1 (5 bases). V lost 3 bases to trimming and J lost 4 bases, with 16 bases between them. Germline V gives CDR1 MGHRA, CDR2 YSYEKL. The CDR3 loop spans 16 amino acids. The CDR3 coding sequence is TGCGCCAGCAGCCAGAAGGGGAAGGGGAATAATCAGCCCCAGCATTTT. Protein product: CASSQKGKGNNQPQHF.

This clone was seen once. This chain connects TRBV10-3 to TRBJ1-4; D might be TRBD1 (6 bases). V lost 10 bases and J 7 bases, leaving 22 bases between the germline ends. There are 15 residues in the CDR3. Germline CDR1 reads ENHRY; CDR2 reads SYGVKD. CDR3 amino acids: CANPRTDLGREKLFF. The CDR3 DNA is TGTGCCAACCCCCGGACAGATCTCGGTCGTGAAAAACTGTTTTTT.

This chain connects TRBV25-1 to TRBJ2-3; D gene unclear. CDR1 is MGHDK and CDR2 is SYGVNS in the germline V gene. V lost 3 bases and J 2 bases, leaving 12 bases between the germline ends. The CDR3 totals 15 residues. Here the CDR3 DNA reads TGTGCCAGCAGTGAGTTCCCCGAAGTCACAGATACGCAGTATTTT. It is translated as CASSEFPEVTDTQYF.

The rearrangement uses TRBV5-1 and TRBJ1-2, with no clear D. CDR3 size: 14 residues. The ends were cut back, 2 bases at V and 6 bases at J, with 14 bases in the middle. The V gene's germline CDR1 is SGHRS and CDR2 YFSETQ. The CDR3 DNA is TGCGCCAGCAGCTTCAGCCTTATTCCGGATGGCTACACCTTC. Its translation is CASSFSLIPDGYTF.

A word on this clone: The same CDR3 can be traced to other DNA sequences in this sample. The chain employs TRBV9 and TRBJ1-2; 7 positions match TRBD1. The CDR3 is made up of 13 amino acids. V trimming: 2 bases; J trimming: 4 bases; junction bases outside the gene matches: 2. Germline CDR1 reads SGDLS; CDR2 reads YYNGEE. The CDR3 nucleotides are TGTGCCAGCAGCGTCGGGACAGCCTATGGCTACACCTTC. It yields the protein CASSVGTAYGYTF.

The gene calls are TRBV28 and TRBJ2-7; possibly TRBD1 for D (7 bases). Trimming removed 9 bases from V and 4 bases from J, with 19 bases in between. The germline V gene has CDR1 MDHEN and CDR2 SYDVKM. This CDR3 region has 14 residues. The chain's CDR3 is CASTETGRPYEQYF. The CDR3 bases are TGTGCCAGTACGGAGACAGGGAGGCCTTACGAGCAGTACTTC. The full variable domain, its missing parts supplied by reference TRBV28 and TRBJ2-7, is DVKVTQSSRYLVKRTGEKVFLECVQDMDHENMFWYRQDPGLGLRLIYFSYDVKMKEKGDIPEGYSVSREKKERFSLILESASTNQTSMYLCASTETGRPYEQYFGPGTRLTVT.

The CDR3 sequence is CASRETGLSSQYF. The DNA of the CDR3 is TGTGCCAGCAGGGAAACGGGACTATCGTCGCAGTATTTT. V gene TRBV6-5 combines with J gene TRBJ2-3; 7 nucleotides align to TRBD2. Germline V gene data show CDR1 as MNHEY and CDR2 as SVGAGI. This CDR3 is 13 amino acids long. Losses at the gene ends were 6 bases for V and 10 bases for J; bases not matched to a gene: 10.

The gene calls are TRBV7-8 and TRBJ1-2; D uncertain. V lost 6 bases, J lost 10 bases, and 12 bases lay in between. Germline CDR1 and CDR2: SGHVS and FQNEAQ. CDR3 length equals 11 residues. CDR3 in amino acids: CASRYVGVYTF. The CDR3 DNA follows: TGTGCCAGCAGATACGTTGGGGTCTACACCTTC.

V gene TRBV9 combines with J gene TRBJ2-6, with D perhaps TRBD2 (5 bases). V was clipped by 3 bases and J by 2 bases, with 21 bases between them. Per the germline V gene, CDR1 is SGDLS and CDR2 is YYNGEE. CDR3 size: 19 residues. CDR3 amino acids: CASSEGWRRNPTGANVLTF. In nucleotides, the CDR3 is TGTGCCAGCAGCGAAGGATGGAGGCGGAATCCGACTGGGGCCAACGTCCTGACTTTC.

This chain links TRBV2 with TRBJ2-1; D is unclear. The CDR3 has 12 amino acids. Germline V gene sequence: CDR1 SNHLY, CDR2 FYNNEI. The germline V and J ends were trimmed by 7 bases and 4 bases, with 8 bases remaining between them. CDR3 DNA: TGTGCCAGCACGGCAGAGTACAATGAGCAGTTCTTC. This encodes CASTAEYNEQFF.

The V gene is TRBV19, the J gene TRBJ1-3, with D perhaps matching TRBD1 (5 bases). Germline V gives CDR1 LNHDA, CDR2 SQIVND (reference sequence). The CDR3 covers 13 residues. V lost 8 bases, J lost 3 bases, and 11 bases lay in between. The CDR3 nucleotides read TGTGCCAGTCGGGACGGAAGTGGAAACACCATATATTTT. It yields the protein CASRDGSGNTIYF. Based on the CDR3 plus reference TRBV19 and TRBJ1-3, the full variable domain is DGGITQSPKYLFRKEGQNVTLSCEQNLNHDAMYWYRQDPGQGLRLIYYSQIVNDFQKGDIAEGYSVSREKKESFPLTVTSAQKNPTAFYLCASRDGSGNTIYFGEGSWLTVV.

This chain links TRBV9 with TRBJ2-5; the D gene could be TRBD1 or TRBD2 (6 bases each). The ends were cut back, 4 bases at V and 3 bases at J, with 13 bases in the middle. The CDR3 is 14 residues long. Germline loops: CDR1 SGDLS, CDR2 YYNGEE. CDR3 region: CASSPGGHEETQYF. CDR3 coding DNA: TGTGCCAGCAGCCCCGGGGGACATGAAGAGACCCAGTACTTC.

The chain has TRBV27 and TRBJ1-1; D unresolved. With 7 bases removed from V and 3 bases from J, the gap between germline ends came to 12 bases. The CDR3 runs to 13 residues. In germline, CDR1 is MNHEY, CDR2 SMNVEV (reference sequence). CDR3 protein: CASNRHRDTEAFF. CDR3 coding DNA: TGTGCCAGCAATAGACACCGGGACACTGAAGCTTTCTTT.

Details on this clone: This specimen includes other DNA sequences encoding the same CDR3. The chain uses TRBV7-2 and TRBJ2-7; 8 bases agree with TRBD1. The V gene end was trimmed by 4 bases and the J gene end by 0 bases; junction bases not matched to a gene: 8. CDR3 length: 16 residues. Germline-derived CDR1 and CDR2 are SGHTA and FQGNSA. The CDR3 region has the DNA TGTGCCAGCAGCTCCCCGGGACAGGTTAGCTCCTACGAGCAGTACTTC. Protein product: CASSSPGQVSSYEQYF.

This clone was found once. The CDR3 region is CASSLEVGRVTEAFF. CDR3 in DNA: TGCGCCAGCAGCTTGGAGGTGGGAAGGGTCACTGAAGCTTTCTTT. The chain joins TRBV5-1 to TRBJ1-1; the D is unclear. The CDR3 length is 15 residues. V was trimmed by 0 bases and J by 4 bases, leaving 13 bases between them. CDR1 is SGHRS, CDR2 YFSETQ, per germline.

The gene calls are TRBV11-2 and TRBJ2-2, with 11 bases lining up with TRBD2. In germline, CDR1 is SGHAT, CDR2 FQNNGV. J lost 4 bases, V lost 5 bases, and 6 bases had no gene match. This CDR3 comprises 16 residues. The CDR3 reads CASSSTSGGSTGELFF. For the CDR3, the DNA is TGTGCCAGCAGCAGTACTAGCGGGGGTTCCACCGGGGAGCTGTTTTTT. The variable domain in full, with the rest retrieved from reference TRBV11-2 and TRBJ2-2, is EAGVAQSPRYKIIEKRQSVAFWCNPISGHATLYWYQQILGQGPKLLIQFQNNGVVDDSQLPKDRFSAERLKGVDSTLKIQPAKLEDSAVYLCASSSTSGGSTGELFFGEGSRLTVL.